The 28 T cell receptor beta chains below all came from one sample that was sequenced in a study of blood T cell repertoires in COVID-19. Generated by immunoSEQ multiplex PCR, the TCRdb table keeps only in-frame clones and is missing some. The data contain about 110,000 clones, almost 85% of them singletons. The sequencing sample was made of peripheral blood. All receptors come from a human donor in a cohort sampled during active COVID-19.

This rearrangement joins TRBV11-3 to TRBJ2-3, with D tentatively TRBD1 (6 bases). CDR1 and CDR2 (germline): SGHNT, YENEEA. The CDR3 has 16 residues. Trimming stripped 1 base from V and 4 bases from J, with 15 bases between. The DNA of the CDR3 is TGTGCCAGCAGCTTAGCCCCAGGGGAGAGGGCAGATACGCAGTATTTT. Translated, it gives CASSLAPGERADTQYF.

The V call is TRBV7-9, the J call TRBJ2-3; TRBD2 agrees at 15 bases. This CDR3 is 17 amino acids long. The V and J ends lost 5 bases and 3 bases, in that order; junction bases with no gene match: 6. Germline CDR1 SEHNR, CDR2 FQNEAQ (reference sequence). The chain's CDR3 is CASSRPGTSGRTDTQYF. CDR3 DNA sequence: TGTGCCAGCAGCCGCCCCGGGACTAGCGGGAGGACAGATACGCAGTATTTT.

The V gene is TRBV30, the J gene TRBJ2-5; 7 nucleotides agree with TRBD2. Trimming at V came to 0 bases and at J to 4 bases, leaving 14 bases not matched to a gene. The germline V gene has CDR1 GTSNPN and CDR2 SVGIG (reference sequence). This CDR3 has 17 residues. CDR3: CAWSVPLAGKRGETQYF. The CDR3 DNA reads TGTGCCTGGAGTGTACCTTTAGCGGGCAAGAGGGGAGAGACCCAGTACTTC.

The rearrangement uses TRBV19 and TRBJ2-2; D is perhaps TRBD1 (7 bases). Trimming stripped 4 bases from V and 0 bases from J, with 12 bases between. The CDR3 consists of 16 residues. From germline, CDR1 is LNHDA and CDR2 SQIVND (reference sequence). As DNA, the CDR3 is TGTGCCAGTAGTAAAGGAGGGGGCGCGAACACCGGGGAGCTGTTTTTT. This codes for CASSKGGGANTGELFF.

The chain combines TRBV19 with TRBJ1-5; D gene unclear. The V end lost 5 bases, the J end lost 7 bases, and 21 bases lay between the germline ends. This CDR3 spans 16 amino acids. In germline, CDR1 is LNHDA, CDR2 SQIVND (reference sequence). The CDR3 loop is CASSPSLDRMSQPQHF. The CDR3 bases are TGTGCCAGTAGTCCCTCGTTAGATAGAATGTCGCAGCCCCAGCATTTT.

The chain couples TRBV19 to TRBJ2-7; possible D gene TRBD1, 7 bases. The germline gives CDR1 LNHDA, CDR2 SQIVND (reference sequence). The CDR3 is made up of 12 amino acids. With 6 bases removed from V and 6 bases from J, the gap between germline ends came to 12 bases. Here the CDR3 DNA reads TGTGCCAGTAGCAGACAGGGAGGCGAGCAGTACTTC. Translation: CASSRQGGEQYF.

The chain combines TRBV28 with TRBJ2-2, with 7 bases aligning to TRBD1. The J segment lost 4 bases and the V segment lost 2 bases, leaving 7 bases of the junction unmatched. Looked up from germline, CDR1 is MDHEN and CDR2 is SYDVKM. The CDR3 consists of 16 residues. The DNA for the CDR3 is TGTGCCAGCAGTTTAAAGCCGACAGGGCCCACCGGGGAGCTGTTTTTT. Residues: CASSLKPTGPTGELFF.

This clone was found a few times. The V and J genes are TRBV7-9 and TRBJ1-2; no clear D. The length of the CDR3 is 13 residues. V lost 5 bases, J lost 4 bases, and 11 bases lay in between. Germline lookup yields CDR1 SEHNR and CDR2 FQNEAQ (reference sequence). The CDR3 is CASSPQEGYGYTF. In DNA, the CDR3 is TGTGCCAGCAGCCCCCAGGAGGGCTATGGCTACACCTTC.

The chain employs TRBV2 and TRBJ2-2; 7 bases are a match to TRBD2. The V gene's germline CDR1 is SNHLY and CDR2 FYNNEI. Losses at the gene ends were 4 bases for V and 1 base for J; bases not matched to a gene: 0. This CDR3 is 14 amino acids long. The CDR3 DNA follows: TGTGCCAGCAGTGGGACTAGGAACACCGGGGAGCTGTTTTTT. This gives the protein CASSGTRNTGELFF.

V gene TRBV19 combines with J gene TRBJ1-5, with D tentatively TRBD1 (5 bases). The CDR3 extends over 14 amino acids. The V and J ends lost 6 bases and 4 bases respectively, with 13 bases between them. Germline loops: CDR1 LNHDA, CDR2 SQIVND (reference sequence). The CDR3 nucleotides are TGTGCCAGTAGGCGCGACAGCGCGAATCAGCCCCAGCATTTT. This translates into CASRRDSANQPQHF.

The chain combines TRBV4-3 with TRBJ1-1; possible D gene TRBD1, 6 bases. Germline V gene data show CDR1 as LGHNA and CDR2 as YSLEER. This CDR3 spans 13 amino acids. Trimming cost V 4 bases and J 1 base, with 7 bases left between them. CDR3 in amino acids: CASSPTGNTEAFF. The DNA of the CDR3 is TGCGCCAGCAGCCCGACAGGGAACACTGAAGCTTTCTTT.

This clone was seen just once. V gene TRBV20-1 combines with J gene TRBJ1-6; D is undetermined. The germline V gene encodes CDR1 DFQATT and CDR2 SNEGSKA (reference sequence). The CDR3 sequence is 11 residues long. V dropped 5 bases and J dropped 14 bases, with 13 bases sitting between them. As DNA, the CDR3 is TGCAGTGCTGAGGGAGGCCTCTCCCTCCACTTT. Protein product: CSAEGGLSLHF.

The rearrangement uses TRBV5-1 and TRBJ1-1; 9 bases are a match to TRBD1. With V trimmed by 1 base and J by 5 bases, 6 bases remained unmatched. Per the germline V gene, CDR1 is SGHRS and CDR2 is YFSETQ. The CDR3 consists of 15 residues. The CDR3 DNA follows: TGCGCCAGCAGCTTGCTACAGGGGGCTTGGACTGAAGCTTTCTTT. Translating gives CASSLLQGAWTEAFF.

The chain couples TRBV19 to TRBJ1-6; 7 bases match TRBD1. The junction had 7 bases not matched to a gene; V was cut back by 5 bases and J by 3 bases. There are 16 residues in the CDR3. Germline V lookup: CDR1 LNHDA, CDR2 SQIVND (reference sequence). The CDR3 sequence: CASSVSGTDYNSPLHF. CDR3 bases: TGTGCCAGTAGTGTCTCCGGGACAGACTATAATTCACCCCTCCACTTT.

The chain carries TRBV5-1 and TRBJ2-4, with a tentative D call TRBD1 (7 bases). The V gene lost 4 bases and the J gene lost 11 bases, with 16 bases spanning the gap. The CDR3 has 13 residues. CDR1 is SGHRS and CDR2 is YFSETQ in the germline V gene. CDR3 nucleotide sequence: TGCGCCAGCAGCCCGGAGGGACAGCACGTTCAGTACTTC. Translation gives CASSPEGQHVQYF.

This clone was detected once. The chain recombines TRBV5-1 with TRBJ2-7; D is unresolved. The CDR3 has 12 amino acids. The germline V gene has CDR1 SGHRS and CDR2 YFSETQ. V lost 0 bases, J lost 4 bases, and 5 bases lay in between. The chain's CDR3 is CASSLDRYEQYF. CDR3 DNA: TGCGCCAGCAGCTTGGATCGTTACGAGCAGTACTTC.

V is TRBV28 and J is TRBJ2-2; 9 positions agree with TRBD1. The germline V gene has CDR1 MDHEN and CDR2 SYDVKM. The V and J ends lost 4 bases and 1 base, in that order; junction bases with no gene match: 4. This CDR3 region has 16 residues. Written as DNA, the CDR3 is TGTGCCAGCAGTTCTTGGGGACAGGGGAACACCGGGGAGCTGTTTTTT. Protein product: CASSSWGQGNTGELFF.

This sequence joins TRBV28 and TRBJ2-7; 10 bases match TRBD2. The CDR3 consists of 18 residues. The V gene end was trimmed by 5 bases and the J gene end by 6 bases; junction bases not matched to a gene: 19. Germline-derived CDR1 and CDR2 are MDHEN and SYDVKM. CDR3 nucleotide sequence: TGTGCCAGCAGTCACTCCGTCCACCGTAGCGGGAGGAAGGGCGAGCAGTACTTC. It encodes CASSHSVHRSGRKGEQYF.

V gene TRBV11-2 combines with J gene TRBJ2-1; the match to TRBD2 covers 10 bases. Trimming cost V 0 bases and J 6 bases; bases outside gene matches: 5. The germline gives CDR1 SGHAT, CDR2 FQNNGV. This CDR3 comprises 16 residues. The CDR3 spells CASSLDAASGSNEQFF. The CDR3 DNA follows: TGTGCCAGCAGCTTAGATGCGGCTAGCGGGAGCAATGAGCAGTTCTTC.

This clone was seen more than once but under ten times. The chain uses TRBV24-1 and TRBJ2-1, with 8 bases that match TRBD1. This CDR3 region has 13 residues. The J segment lost 9 bases and the V segment lost 9 bases, leaving 9 bases of the junction unmatched. CDR1 is KGHDR and CDR2 is SFDVKD in the germline V gene. CDR3 protein: CATATTGVGEQFF. The CDR3 DNA follows: TGTGCCACCGCCACGACAGGGGTGGGTGAGCAGTTCTTC.

The V call is TRBV7-2, the J call TRBJ1-6; D is ambiguous. The CDR3 spans 12 residues. CDR1 and CDR2 (germline): SGHTA, FQGNSA. The ends were cut back, 8 bases at V and 9 bases at J, with 11 bases in the middle. DNA for the CDR3: TGTGCCAGCCGGAGAGTGGGTTCACCCCTCCACTTT. Translated, it gives CASRRVGSPLHF.

This chain connects TRBV20-1 to TRBJ2-2, with 7 bases identical to TRBD2. The CDR3 consists of 15 residues. J lost 1 base, V lost 3 bases, and 5 bases had no gene match. Germline V gene lookup returns CDR1 DFQATT and CDR2 SNEGSKA (reference sequence). For the CDR3, the DNA is TGCAGTGCTAGTGGCGGGAGTAAGAACACCGGGGAGCTGTTTTTT. Its protein product is CSASGGSKNTGELFF.

This clone was recorded a few times. The chain links TRBV7-3 to TRBJ2-1, with TRBD1 matching 8 bases. The V and J ends lost 6 bases and 5 bases, in that order; junction bases with no gene match: 6. Per the germline V gene, CDR1 is SGHTA and CDR2 is FQGTGA. This CDR3 is 14 amino acids long. CDR3 DNA sequence: TGTGCCAGCAGTGCCTACAGGGGGGACAATGAGCAGTTCTTC. Translated: CASSAYRGDNEQFF.

V usage is TRBV28 and J usage is TRBJ1-5; TRBD1 is a possible D gene (6 bases). Germline loops: CDR1 MDHEN, CDR2 SYDVKM. This CDR3 has 15 residues. Trimming took 6 bases from V and 0 from J, leaving 12 bases between them. Written as DNA, the CDR3 is TGTGCCAGCAGCGACGGACAGTATAGCAATCAGCCCCAGCATTTT. Its translation is CASSDGQYSNQPQHF. Full variable domain (missing parts from reference TRBV28 and TRBJ1-5): DVKVTQSSRYLVKRTGEKVFLECVQDMDHENMFWYRQDPGLGLRLIYFSYDVKMKEKGDIPEGYSVSREKKERFSLILESASTNQTSMYLCASSDGQYSNQPQHFGDGTRLSIL.

The V call is TRBV2, the J call TRBJ1-2; D is ambiguous. The CDR3 has 15 amino acids. Germline V gene sequence: CDR1 SNHLY, CDR2 FYNNEI. The V gene lost 7 bases and the J gene lost 0 bases, with 15 bases spanning the gap. The CDR3 protein is CASTLEVTTNYGYTF. In DNA, the CDR3 is TGTGCCAGCACCCTAGAGGTCACTACTAACTATGGCTACACCTTC.

The CDR3 DNA sequence: TGTGCCAGCAGCACCTCGGGACTAGCGGCAACGCAGTATTTT. It is translated as CASSTSGLAATQYF. V gene TRBV7-3 combines with J gene TRBJ2-3, with TRBD2 matching over 11 bases. The ends lost 5 bases at V and 9 bases at J; junction bases unmatched: 7. The germline V gene encodes CDR1 SGHTA and CDR2 FQGTGA. The CDR3 is 14 amino acids.

The rearrangement uses TRBV4-3 and TRBJ1-2; D is possibly TRBD1 (6 bases). CDR1 is LGHNA and CDR2 is YSLEER in the germline V gene. CDR3 length: 14 amino acids. Trimming cost V 0 bases and J 6 bases, with 11 bases left between them. The CDR3 loop is CASSQESRGDGYTF. The CDR3, as DNA: TGCGCCAGCAGCCAAGAATCCAGGGGTGATGGCTACACCTTC.

This chain uses TRBV19 with TRBJ1-5, with D hard to call. The germline V gene has CDR1 LNHDA and CDR2 SQIVND (reference sequence). The CDR3 sequence is 14 residues long. CDR3: CVKFRSHSNQPQHF. The CDR3 coding sequence is TGTGTCAAGTTTAGAAGCCATAGCAATCAGCCCCAGCATTTT.